A single sample is the source of the 13 T cell receptor beta chains below, sequenced in a study of blood T cell repertoires in COVID-19. Clones were read by immunoSEQ multiplex PCR, and TCRdb kept only the in-frame ones, dropping some. The sample yields approximately 150,000 clones, around 82% seen once. The sample comprised peripheral blood. All receptors derive from a woman between 70 and 85 years old who had recovered from COVID-19.

This chain uses TRBV11-1 with TRBJ2-7; D gene unclear. This CDR3 spans 13 amino acids. Germline assignment: CDR1 SGHAT and CDR2 FQDESV (reference sequence). Trimming shortened V by 5 bases and J by 6 bases, and 14 bases separated the two germline ends. The CDR3 region is CASSPGSGGEQYF. CDR3 sequence (DNA): TGTGCCAGCAGCCCCGGGTCCGGCGGCGAGCAGTACTTC.

V and J are TRBV5-5 and TRBJ2-5, with TRBD2 as a possible D gene (6 bases). The V gene's germline CDR1 is SGHKS and CDR2 YYEKEE (reference sequence). V was shortened by 2 bases and J by 5 bases, with 16 bases between the two germline ends. The CDR3 is 15 residues long. In DNA, the CDR3 is TGTGCCAGCAGCTTAGGGCTAGCGTTGGGGGAGACCCAGTACTTC. This codes for CASSLGLALGETQYF.

The chain has TRBV12-3 or TRBV12-4 and TRBJ2-5, with D possibly TRBD2 on 6 matching bases. The length of the CDR3 is 13 residues. The V end was cut by 3 bases, the J end by 4 bases, with 9 bases between. CDR3 sequence reads: CASSLEGRETQYF. The CDR3 nucleotides are TGTGCCAGCAGTTTGGAGGGGAGAGAGACCCAGTACTTC.

The chain carries TRBV18 and TRBJ1-1, with D uncertain. V dropped 1 base and J dropped 5 bases, with 11 bases sitting between them. In germline, CDR1 is KGHSH, CDR2 LQKENI. The length of the CDR3 is 14 residues. The DNA for the CDR3 is TGTGCCAGCTCACCACGAGATCCGGGTACTGAAGCTTTCTTT. As protein: CASSPRDPGTEAFF.

This chain connects TRBV5-4 to TRBJ2-1, with a possible D match to TRBD2 (7 bases). The germline V gene has CDR1 SGHNT and CDR2 YYREEE (reference sequence). The CDR3 covers 15 residues. Trimming removed 4 bases at V and 6 bases at J, with 17 bases between. This CDR3 reads CASSPMGGLGNEQFF. The CDR3 DNA sequence: TGTGCCAGCAGCCCAATGGGGGGGCTGGGCAATGAGCAGTTCTTC.

The J gene is TRBJ2-7, the V gene TRBV2; D unresolved. The CDR3 sequence is 12 residues long. With 8 bases removed from V and 2 bases from J, the gap between germline ends came to 10 bases. The germline V gene encodes CDR1 SNHLY and CDR2 FYNNEI. In DNA form, the CDR3 reads TGTGCCAGCGGCTTCTCTCCCTACGAGCAGTACTTC. Its protein is CASGFSPYEQYF.

The rearrangement uses TRBV4-1 and TRBJ2-2; D gene uncertain. The CDR3 is 14 amino acids. CDR1 MGHRA and CDR2 YSYEKL come from the germline V gene. V lost 11 bases to trimming and J lost 0 bases, with 13 bases between them. The CDR3 DNA follows: TGCGCCGCCAGAATGAGCGCGAACACCGGGGAGCTGTTTTTT. This gives the protein CAARMSANTGELFF.

This clone showed up just once. This chain connects TRBV18 to TRBJ1-1; D ambiguous. This CDR3 region has 14 residues. Looked up from germline, CDR1 is KGHSH and CDR2 is LQKENI. The V and J ends lost 3 bases and 1 base respectively, with 9 bases between them. The CDR3 here is CASSPSEGNTEAFF. The CDR3, as DNA: TGTGCCAGCTCACCGTCCGAGGGGAACACTGAAGCTTTCTTT.

The genes are TRBV7-2 and TRBJ1-5, with D tentatively TRBD1 (5 bases). V was pared by 5 bases and J by 2 bases, with 13 bases between. The CDR3 totals 15 residues. Germline-derived CDR1 and CDR2 are SGHTA and FQGNSA. The CDR3 is CASSQGPFGNQPQHF. The CDR3 coding sequence is TGTGCCAGCAGCCAGGGCCCCTTCGGCAATCAGCCCCAGCATTTT.

This sequence joins TRBV5-5 and TRBJ2-1; 8 bases are a match to TRBD2. Trimming cost V 4 bases and J 2 bases; bases outside gene matches: 2. This CDR3 spans 14 amino acids. CDR1 and CDR2 (germline): SGHKS, YYEKEE (reference sequence). CDR3 sequence (DNA): TGTGCCAGCAGCCCGGGACTAGCCTACAATGAGCAGTTCTTC. It is translated as CASSPGLAYNEQFF.

V is TRBV4-2 and J is TRBJ1-2; maybe TRBD1 (5 bases). In germline, CDR1 is LGHNA, CDR2 YNFKEQ. V was trimmed by 0 bases and J by 8 bases, leaving 13 bases between them. The CDR3 extends over 14 amino acids. The CDR3 is CASSQDHGRAGYTF. For the CDR3, the DNA is TGTGCCAGCAGCCAAGATCATGGCAGGGCGGGCTACACCTTC.

This chain joins TRBV19 and TRBJ1-5; weak D call: TRBD1 (5 bases). The CDR3 sequence is 15 residues long. Germline V lookup: CDR1 LNHDA, CDR2 SQIVND (reference sequence). The ends were cut back, 1 base at V and 4 bases at J, with 11 bases in the middle. CDR3 sequence (DNA): TGTGCCAGTAGTATAGGTCACAGGTCGAATCAGCCCCAGCATTTT. It translates to CASSIGHRSNQPQHF.

The chain employs TRBV9 and TRBJ1-6, with TRBD1 matching 8 bases. This CDR3 is 15 amino acids long. V lost 0 bases, J lost 9 bases, and 5 bases stayed unmatched. Germline CDR1 reads SGDLS; CDR2 reads YYNGEE. The CDR3 DNA reads as TGTGCCAGCAGCGTAGCGGACAGGGAGGGTTCACCCCTCCACTTT. Translated, it gives CASSVADREGSPLHF.